The rows below give T cell receptor beta chains drawn from one sample of a study of blood T cell repertoires in COVID-19. TCRdb's copy holds only in-frame clones and misses some; the assay was immunoSEQ multiplex PCR. The sample records around 69,000 clones, 85% being singletons. The sample comprised peripheral blood. Receptor source: a man aged 45 to 65 with acute or convalescent COVID-19. Both conserved end residues are part of each CDR3. A D gene is named only where the DNA matches it firmly. Part of the rows lack a size; the others show once, few, many or a class for expanded clones.

TRBV5-4,TRBJ1-2,.,16,.,TGTGCCAGCAGGGTTCGAGGGGGTTCTCCCAACTATGGCTACACCTTC,CASRVRGGSPNYGYTF
TRBV3-1/TRBV3-2,TRBJ1-1,TRBD1,18,.,TGTGCCAGCAGCCAAGGCCTCCGGGACAGGTCTTCCCATATTGAAGCTTTCTTT,CASSQGLRDRSSHIEAFF
TRBV7-8,TRBJ1-1,.,13,.,TGTGCCAGCAGCTTCCCGGGGAACACTGAAGCTTTCTTT,CASSFPGNTEAFF
TRBV14,TRBJ1-2,TRBD1,16,.,TGTGCCAGCAGCCAAGAGGACAGGGGGCCGTACTATGGCTACACCTTC,CASSQEDRGPYYGYTF
TRBV25-1,TRBJ2-5,TRBD1,15,.,TGTGCCAGCGGAAGGACAGGGGATTCACAAGAGACCCAGTACTTC,CASGRTGDSQETQYF
TRBV7-3,TRBJ1-4,.,13,.,TGTGCCAGCAGCCAAGGGGAGGGCGAAAAACTGTTTTTT,CASSQGEGEKLFF
TRBV24-1,TRBJ2-5,.,12,.,TGTGCCACCAGTGACCCTCGAGAGACCCAGTACTTC,CATSDPRETQYF
TRBV6-5,TRBJ1-4,.,15,.,TGTGCCAGCAGTCATAGTCGGGATGTAGGCGAAAAACTGTTTTTT,CASSHSRDVGEKLFF
TRBV19,TRBJ1-1,.,13,.,TGTGCCAGTAGTCAGTACACGAACACTGAAGCTTTCTTT,CASSQYTNTEAFF
TRBV18,TRBJ1-2,.,12,.,TGTGCCAGCTCACAGGGGAATGATGGCTACACCTTC,CASSQGNDGYTF
TRBV18,TRBJ1-2,.,15,.,TGTGCCAGCTCACCATCGGGGGGCGCTGGCTATGGCTACACCTTC,CASSPSGGAGYGYTF
TRBV29-1,TRBJ1-1,.,17,.,TGCAGCGTTTACCGAGGAAATGGAGGCGGGAGGGACACTGAAGCTTTCTTT,CSVYRGNGGGRDTEAFF
TRBV10-2,TRBJ2-1,.,16,.,TGCGCCAGCAGTGAGTCGGGGGGAGCGGCCTACAATGAGCAGTTCTTC,CASSESGGAAYNEQFF
TRBV4-2,TRBJ1-2,.,15,.,TGTGCCAGCAGCCAAGGCGCGGGGGGCAGCTATGGCTACACCTTC,CASSQGAGGSYGYTF
TRBV7-2,TRBJ2-5,.,14,.,TGTGCCAGCAGCTTAGGAGTGGGCGGGGAGACCCAGTACTTC,CASSLGVGGETQYF
TRBV18,TRBJ2-7,TRBD2,15,.,TGTGCCAGCTCACCTCCTAGCGGGGGAACCTACGAGCAGTACTTC,CASSPPSGGTYEQYF
TRBV28,TRBJ1-3,.,13,.,TGTGCCAGCAGTTTATCCAGAGCGTACACCATATATTTT,CASSLSRAYTIYF
TRBV27,TRBJ2-5,TRBD2,15,.,TGTGCCAGCAGTGCTCGGGACTATGGGGAGGGGACCCAGTACTTC,CASSARDYGEGTQYF
TRBV7-9,TRBJ2-2,.,15,.,TGTGCCAGCAGAAAACAGGGTTCAAACACCGGGGAGCTGTTTTTT,CASRKQGSNTGELFF
TRBV19,TRBJ1-1,TRBD1,12,.,TGTGCCAGCCTCCGGGACAGGGGAGAAGCTTTCTTT,CASLRDRGEAFF
TRBV11-2,TRBJ2-1,.,13,.,TGTGCCAGCAGCCCAAATCCGGCGGATGAGCAGTTCTTC,CASSPNPADEQFF
TRBV30,TRBJ2-1,.,11,.,TGTGCCTGGAGTTCCAATAATGAGCAGTTCTTC,CAWSSNNEQFF
TRBV27,TRBJ1-2,.,13,.,TGTGCCAGCAGTTATGGCAGCGGGTATGGCTACACCTTC,CASSYGSGYGYTF
TRBV9,TRBJ2-5,.,14,once,TGTGCCAGCAGCGTAGTGGACTCTGAAGAGACCCAGTACTTC,CASSVVDSEETQYF
TRBV24-1,TRBJ2-3,TRBD1,17,.,TGTGCCACCAGTGGCCTCGGACAGGGGGCGAGCACAGATACGCAGTATTTT,CATSGLGQGASTDTQYF
TRBV15,TRBJ1-3,.,17,.,TGTGCCACCAGCAGAGTGATCAGGGCTAACTCTGGAAACACCATATATTTT,CATSRVIRANSGNTIYF
TRBV12-3/TRBV12-4,TRBJ1-1,.,13,.,TGTGCCAGCAGCAAGACACAGAACACTGAAGCTTTCTTT,CASSKTQNTEAFF
TRBV10-1,TRBJ2-3,.,15,.,TGCGCCAGCAATATGACTAGTCGGGCCACAGATACGCAGTATTTT,CASNMTSRATDTQYF
TRBV6-6,TRBJ2-5,.,14,.,TGTGCCAGCAGTTACGCTAGAAACCAAGAGACCCAGTACTTC,CASSYARNQETQYF
TRBV7-9,TRBJ1-3,.,13,once,TGTGCCAGCACCCCTTGGGTCGGGAACACCATATATTTT,CASTPWVGNTIYF
TRBV28,TRBJ1-4,.,15,.,TGTGCCAGCAGTGGAGCGGGGGGGATTTTTGAAAAACTGTTTTTT,CASSGAGGIFEKLFF
TRBV29-1,TRBJ2-2,.,16,.,TGCAGCGTTGAAGATCAGGGCCAGAGCGACACCGGGGAGCTGTTTTTT,CSVEDQGQSDTGELFF
TRBV5-1,TRBJ2-5,TRBD1,17,.,TGCGCCAGCAGCCAACTACCGGACAGGGGACTTAGAGAGACCCAGTACTTC,CASSQLPDRGLRETQYF
TRBV2,TRBJ1-5,TRBD1,15,.,TGTGCCAGCAGTGACGAGGCAGGGGGCAGTCAGCCCCAGCATTTT,CASSDEAGGSQPQHF
TRBV28,TRBJ1-2,TRBD1,14,.,TGTGCCAGCGGCAACAGGGGGCTAAGCTATGGCTACACCTTC,CASGNRGLSYGYTF
TRBV6-6,TRBJ1-1,.,14,.,TGTGCCAGCAGTTATCGGGGGAGGTACACTGAAGCTTTCTTT,CASSYRGRYTEAFF
TRBV7-8,TRBJ2-1,.,16,.,TGTGCCAGCAGTCATGGAAACCGAGGGGGAAACAATGAGCAGTTCTTC,CASSHGNRGGNNEQFF
TRBV5-1,TRBJ2-2,TRBD2,15,.,TGCGCCAGCAGCTCAGGCGGGGGATCCACCGGGGAGCTGTTTTTT,CASSSGGGSTGELFF
TRBV14,TRBJ2-3,TRBD1,15,.,TGTGCCAGCAGTAATACAGGGGTTAGCACAGATACGCAGTATTTT,CASSNTGVSTDTQYF
TRBV2,TRBJ1-5,.,13,.,TGTGCCAGCACCCTGGGGAGCGCCCAGCCCCAGCATTTT,CASTLGSAQPQHF
TRBV6-1,TRBJ2-1,.,13,.,TGTGCCAGCAGTGAGGGCTTAGCGGTTATGCAGTTCTTC,CASSEGLAVMQFF
TRBV6-5,TRBJ1-2,.,15,.,TGTGCCAGCAGTTACACGCAGGAGGGGGGGAATGGCTACACCTTC,CASSYTQEGGNGYTF